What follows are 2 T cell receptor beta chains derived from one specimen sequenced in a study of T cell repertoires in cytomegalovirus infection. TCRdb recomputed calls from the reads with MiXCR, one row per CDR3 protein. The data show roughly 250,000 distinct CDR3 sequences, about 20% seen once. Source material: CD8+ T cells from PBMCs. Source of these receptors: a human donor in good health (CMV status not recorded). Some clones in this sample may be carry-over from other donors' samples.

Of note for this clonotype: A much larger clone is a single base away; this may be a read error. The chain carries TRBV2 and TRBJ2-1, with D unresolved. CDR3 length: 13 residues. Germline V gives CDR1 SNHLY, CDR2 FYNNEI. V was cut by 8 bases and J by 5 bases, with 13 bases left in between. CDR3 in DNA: TGTGCCAGCCGTCCCCTTTCCCACAATGAGCAGTTCTTC. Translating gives CASRPLSHNEQFF.

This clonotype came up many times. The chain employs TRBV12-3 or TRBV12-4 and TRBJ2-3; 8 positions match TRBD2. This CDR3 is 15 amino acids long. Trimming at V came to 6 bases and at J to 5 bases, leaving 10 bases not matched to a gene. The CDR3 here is CASRFLGGGLDTQYF. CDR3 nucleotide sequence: TGTGCCAGCAGGTTCCTAGGCGGGGGGTTAGATACGCAGTATTTT.